Presented here are 24 T cell receptor beta chains from one specimen sequenced in a study of cytomegalovirus exposure and HLA in healthy donors (dated by TCRdb to the late 2010s). Libraries were made using the immunoSEQ multiplex PCR assay. The multiplex PCR relied on a mix of 60 forward primers for TCR Vbeta segments and 13 reverse primers for TCR Jbeta segments. The clones in this table, taken by TCRdb from immuneACCESS, are in-frame only. Not every clone is retained; where verified, under half of the shortfall comes from an unresolved V gene, and the cause of the rest is unknown. For this sample the table gives about 150,000 clones, of which about 68% were detected only once. Around 2.3% of the sample goes to the ten largest clones. Sequencing input: PBMCs. These receptors originate from a man aged 30 to 39 in good health and CMV-seronegative.

The table lists this clone with a count of one. V gene TRBV2 combines with J gene TRBJ2-7; 10 bases line up with TRBD1. The V gene's germline CDR1 is SNHLY and CDR2 FYNNEI. The ends lost 9 bases at V and 7 bases at J; junction bases unmatched: 15. The CDR3 runs to 15 residues. Here the CDR3 DNA reads TGTGCCAGTTCATGGGACAGGGGTAGGGCTCGGGAGCAGTACTTC. Protein product: CASSWDRGRAREQYF. Combining the CDR3 with reference TRBV2 and TRBJ2-7 gives the whole variable domain EPEVTQTPSHQVTQMGQEVILRCVPISNHLYFYWYRQILGQKVEFLVSFYNNEISEKSEIFDDQFSVERPDGSNFTLKIRSTKLEDSAMYFCASSWDRGRAREQYFGPGTRLTVT.

V and J are TRBV6-1 and TRBJ2-7, with 8 bases fitting TRBD1. Germline V gene sequence: CDR1 MNHNS, CDR2 SASEGT. With 6 bases clipped from V and 3 bases from J, the junction kept 10 bases outside the gene matches. The length of the CDR3 is 15 residues. CDR3 amino acids: CASRSSGGNLYEQYF. CDR3 nucleotide sequence: TGTGCCAGCAGATCCTCAGGGGGCAACCTCTACGAGCAGTACTTC.

This chain uses TRBV6-5 with TRBJ1-2; tentative D call: TRBD1 (5 bases). This CDR3 region has 14 residues. Trimming cost V 2 bases and J 6 bases, with 13 bases left between them. Germline lookup yields CDR1 MNHEY and CDR2 SVGAGI. CDR3 loop: CASSYQARVDGYTF. For the CDR3, the DNA is TGTGCCAGCAGTTACCAGGCCAGGGTGGATGGCTACACCTTC.

This clone has only a few counts. V and J are TRBV19 and TRBJ2-5; 8 bases map to TRBD1. With V trimmed by 3 bases and J by 3 bases, 6 bases remained unmatched. CDR3 length: 15 residues. Germline CDR1 is LNHDA and CDR2 is SQIVND (reference sequence). In nucleotides, the CDR3 is TGTGCCAGTAGTATGTTTGCGACAGGGGAAGAGACCCAGTACTTC. Translated, it gives CASSMFATGEETQYF.

This clone was counted between two and nine times. V and J are TRBV30 and TRBJ1-3; no definite D call. Germline V gene sequence: CDR1 GTSNPN, CDR2 SVGIG (reference sequence). V was shortened by 0 bases and J by 0 bases, with 9 bases between the two germline ends. CDR3 length: 15 residues. CDR3 protein: CAWSVSSSSGNTIYF. In nucleotides, the CDR3 is TGTGCCTGGAGTGTGTCGTCGAGCTCTGGAAACACCATATATTTT. The full variable domain, in which reference TRBV30 and TRBJ1-3 provide the parts outside the CDR3, is SQTIHQWPATLVQPVGSPLSLECTVEGTSNPNLYWYRQAAGRGLQLLFYSVGIGQISSEVPQNLSASRPQDRQFILSSKKLLLSDSGFYLCAWSVSSSSGNTIYFGEGSWLTVV.

This clone has more than one count but fewer than ten. The chain employs TRBV6-1 and TRBJ1-1; tentatively, D is TRBD1 (5 bases). V was trimmed by 5 bases and J by 0 bases, leaving 13 bases between them. The CDR3 runs to 15 residues. In germline, CDR1 is MNHNS, CDR2 SASEGT. The chain's CDR3 is CASSPMGQMNTEAFF. Here the CDR3 DNA reads TGTGCCAGCAGTCCGATGGGGCAGATGAACACTGAAGCTTTCTTT.

The chain combines TRBV5-4 with TRBJ1-2, with 7 bases aligning to TRBD1. The CDR3 covers 15 residues. CDR1 and CDR2 from the germline V gene are SGHNT and YYREEE (reference sequence). V shed 0 bases, J shed 2 bases, and the junction held 4 bases outside the gene matches. CDR3 DNA: TGTGCCAGCAGCTTGGGACAGGGAATGAACTATGGCTACACCTTC. Its protein product is CASSLGQGMNYGYTF.

With regard to this clone: Relative to the germline gene, one junction end is altered; a read error may explain this. The chain carries TRBV29-1 and TRBJ1-2; no clear D. The germline V gene encodes CDR1 SQVTM and CDR2 ANQGSEA. This CDR3 spans 11 amino acids. The CDR3 loop is CSVEEGREIHF. The CDR3, as DNA: TGCAGCGTTGAAGAAGGGAGAGAGATACACTTC.

This clone came up once. The rearrangement joins TRBV19 to TRBJ2-5; D gene unclear. The CDR3 consists of 14 residues. The ends were cut back, 3 bases at V and 0 bases at J, with 8 bases in the middle. Germline loops: CDR1 LNHDA, CDR2 SQIVND (reference sequence). CDR3 region: CASSISGYQETQYF. CDR3 nucleotide sequence: TGTGCCAGTAGTATCTCCGGGTACCAAGAGACCCAGTACTTC.

J is TRBJ2-1 and V is TRBV15; 13 bases map to TRBD2. This CDR3 spans 20 amino acids. The V gene end was trimmed by 0 bases and the J gene end by 0 bases; junction bases not matched to a gene: 8. The germline V gene encodes CDR1 LNHNV and CDR2 YYDKDF (reference sequence). The CDR3 here is CATSRDRLAGGTSSYNEQFF. CDR3 bases: TGTGCCACCAGCAGAGATCGACTAGCGGGGGGCACAAGCTCCTACAATGAGCAGTTCTTC.

The chain couples TRBV5-1 to TRBJ1-3; D unclear. The germline gives CDR1 SGHRS, CDR2 YFSETQ. This CDR3 spans 14 amino acids. The germline V and J ends were trimmed by 3 bases and 0 bases, with 7 bases remaining between them. In DNA form, the CDR3 reads TGCGCCAGCAGCTATGGGAGCTCTGGAAACACCATATATTTT. Translation: CASSYGSSGNTIYF.

CDR3 in amino acids: CASSRSGGGDTQYF. Written as DNA, the CDR3 is TGTGCCAGCAGTCGAAGCGGGGGTGGAGATACGCAGTATTTT. The genes are TRBV5-4 and TRBJ2-3; TRBD2 matches at 8 bases. The CDR3 is made up of 14 amino acids. J lost 5 bases, V lost 5 bases, and 7 bases had no gene match. Germline-derived CDR1 and CDR2 are SGHNT and YYREEE (reference sequence). Filled out from reference TRBV5-4 and TRBJ2-3, the complete variable domain reads ETGVTQSPTHLIKTRGQQVTLRCSSQSGHNTVSWYQQALGQGPQFIFQYYREEENGRGNFPPRFSGLQFPNYSSELNVNALELDDSALYLCASSRSGGGDTQYFGPGTRLTVL.

The V and J genes are TRBV10-3 and TRBJ1-2; the match to TRBD1 covers 12 bases. This CDR3 is built from 14 residues. Trimming at V came to 7 bases and at J to 3 bases, leaving 3 bases not matched to a gene. The germline V gene encodes CDR1 ENHRY and CDR2 SYGVKD. DNA for the CDR3: TGTGCCATCACCGGGACAGGGGGCGACTATGGCTACACCTTC. This gives the protein CAITGTGGDYGYTF.

The rearrangement joins TRBV5-4 to TRBJ2-1, with 7 positions matching TRBD2. CDR1 and CDR2 (germline): SGHNT, YYREEE (reference sequence). The CDR3 is 15 residues long. The trim removed 4 bases at V and 4 bases at J, leaving 8 bases unmatched. In DNA, the CDR3 is TGTGCCAGCAGCGGGACGGGGGGACGGTACAATGAGCAGTTCTTC. Residues: CASSGTGGRYNEQFF.

The V call is TRBV9, the J call TRBJ1-5, with 7 bases identical to TRBD1. The CDR3 runs 14 residues. The germline gives CDR1 SGDLS, CDR2 YYNGEE. The V segment lost 3 bases and the J segment 6 bases; nucleotides outside the gene matches: 6. The CDR3 reads CASSEGSGGQPQHF. The CDR3, as DNA: TGTGCCAGCAGCGAGGGCTCAGGGGGTCAGCCCCAGCATTTT.

This chain connects TRBV7-9 to TRBJ2-1; perhaps TRBD1 as D (6 bases). Germline V CDR1 and CDR2: SEHNR, FQNEAQ (reference sequence). The V and J ends lost 7 bases and 6 bases respectively, with 22 bases between them. There are 16 residues in the CDR3. CDR3 amino acids: CASTFSPTGQSNEQFF. Written as DNA, the CDR3 is TGTGCCAGCACGTTTTCTCCTACAGGGCAGAGCAATGAGCAGTTCTTC.

This clone came up a few times. The chain is built from TRBV30 and TRBJ1-2; no definite D call. This CDR3 is 15 amino acids long. Germline V CDR1 and CDR2: GTSNPN, SVGIG (reference sequence). Trimming removed 4 bases from V and 0 bases from J, with 15 bases in between. The CDR3 is CAWNPPAGTNYGYTF. The CDR3, as DNA: TGTGCCTGGAACCCCCCGGCCGGGACTAACTATGGCTACACCTTC.

The table lists this clone with a count of one. The J gene is TRBJ2-2, the V gene TRBV4-3; 7 bases align to TRBD2. This CDR3 contains 14 residues. The germline V gene has CDR1 LGHNA and CDR2 YSLEER. J was trimmed by 8 bases and V by 0 bases; bases with no gene match: 3. The CDR3 region is CASSQEGGVGELFF. The CDR3 DNA is TGCGCCAGCAGCCAAGAGGGGGGGGTTGGGGAGCTGTTTTTT.

Points on this clone: A junction boundary mismatches the germline segment, possibly from a read error. The chain carries TRBV7-7 and TRBJ2-1; TRBD1 matches 9 bases. The CDR3 has 13 amino acids. Germline V gene data show CDR1 as SSHAT and CDR2 as FNYEAQ (reference sequence). In DNA form, the CDR3 reads TGTGCTAGCAGCTTAGCTCAGGGGACAGGGCCGTTCTTC. Translating gives CASSLAQGTGPFF.

This clone was detected only a few times. The V gene is TRBV15, the J gene TRBJ1-1; 10 bases match TRBD1. The CDR3 sequence is 14 residues long. Germline CDR1 LNHNV, CDR2 YYDKDF (reference sequence). The V and J ends lost 5 bases and 1 base, in that order; junction bases with no gene match: 1. This CDR3 is CATSRDRGNTEAFF. The CDR3 DNA reads as TGTGCCACCAGCCGGGACAGGGGGAACACTGAAGCTTTCTTT. Full variable domain (rest looked up from reference TRBV15 and TRBJ1-1): DAMVIQNPRYQVTQFGKPVTLSCSQTLNHNVMYWYQQKSSQAPKLLFHYYDKDFNNEADTPDNFQSRRPNTSFCFLDIRSPGLGDTAMYLCATSRDRGNTEAFFGQGTRLTVV.

The CDR3 protein is CASSPNRGENSPLHF. The CDR3 DNA reads as TGTGCCAGCTCACCGAACAGGGGCGAGAATTCACCCCTCCACTTT. The V call is TRBV18, the J call TRBJ1-6; the match to TRBD1 covers 7 bases. J was trimmed by 7 bases and V by 3 bases; bases with no gene match: 6. Germline CDR1 and CDR2: KGHSH and LQKENI. The CDR3 has 15 residues.

The table lists this clone with a few counts. The junction and the germline gene differ at one end; a read error may be behind it. The chain combines TRBV5-1 with TRBJ1-2, with 8 bases lining up with TRBD1. The CDR3 runs to 15 residues. Per germline, CDR1 SGHRS and CDR2 YFSETQ. CDR3 protein: CASSLGPGGGYGYPF. In nucleotides, the CDR3 is TGCGCCAGCAGCTTGGGGCCAGGGGGCGGCTATGGCTACCCCTTC.

J is TRBJ2-7 and V is TRBV28, with D unresolved. In germline, CDR1 is MDHEN, CDR2 SYDVKM. CDR3 length equals 14 residues. The V end lost 1 base, the J end lost 2 bases, and 9 bases lay between the germline ends. DNA of the CDR3: TGTGCCAGCAGTTTATTTACGGGTACCTACGAGCAGTACTTC. This codes for CASSLFTGTYEQYF.

A single count supports this clone. The same CDR3 arises from other DNA sequences in this sample as well. V gene TRBV5-1 combines with J gene TRBJ2-1; 10 bases match TRBD1. Losses at the gene ends were 4 bases for V and 4 bases for J; bases not matched to a gene: 8. This CDR3 has 16 residues. Germline V gives CDR1 SGHRS, CDR2 YFSETQ. The CDR3 protein is CASSLAPGQGYNEQFF. In DNA form, the CDR3 reads TGCGCCAGCAGCCTGGCGCCGGGACAGGGGTACAATGAGCAGTTCTTC.